This T cell receptor beta chain was captured by sequencing in a study of cytomegalovirus exposure and HLA in healthy donors (dated by TCRdb to between 2016 and 2019). For context, the study as a whole: According to an earlier analysis of 587 of the donors, about 170 million T cells yielded roughly 110 million unique TCR beta sequences and less than 300 Gb of sequence data. Approximately 300 gigabases of sequencing data and around 80 million unique TCR sequences made up an early release that covered approximately 650 HLA-typed donors. Among the approximately 430 genotyped donors, under 90% belonged to the genetic ancestry cluster associated with self-reported Caucasian donors. The study aimed to test whether signatures of past pathogen exposure could be identified by cataloging public T cell receptors. The study used immunosequencing to profile the T cell repertoires of more than 650 subjects and linked those repertoires to cytomegalovirus serostatus. A separate validation cohort of about 110 different subjects was used in addition to the roughly 700-subject first cohort. To predict cytomegalovirus infection status, the study brought together high-throughput TCR immunosequencing, statistical association of individual TCRs with disease status, and machine learning. A later analysis re-analyzed previously published TCR beta repertoires from 660 or so donors and added high-resolution HLA genotyping to study TCR occurrence patterns. Rather than drawing on any new phenotypic data, the later analysis identified candidate immune exposures from TCR beta sequences and the way those sequences occurred across donors. An earlier analysis of around 640 of the donors used high-throughput TCR beta sequencing to judge whether each TCR beta V gene segment behaved as functional or pseudogenic. Donor age, sex, ethnicity and CMV serostatus were compiled alongside the repertoire data. A later genetic analysis took genome-wide SNP genotypes for about 65% of the 666 donors and used that subset as a discovery cohort. All discovery cohort repertoires had been generated on a single sequencing platform. HLA typing covered class I and class II loci at four-digit resolution. Typing coverage varied by locus: roughly 629-630 donors for A, B, C, DRB1 and DQB1; about 520 for DQA1; over 600 for DPA1; roughly 450 for DPB1. Four to six DR-DQ haplotypes were handled as single units for association and clustering, since linkage in the cohort was strong. On average, roughly 250,000 unique TCR beta nucleotide sequences were sequenced per donor among 350 to 400 genotyped donors of the cohort, with roughly a sixth of those sequences being non-productive.

What the authors observed across the whole study: In a later analysis, the rate of TCR association differed among HLA loci, with DRB1 alleles having the most associated TCRs and HLA-C alleles having the fewest. This cohort had only TCR beta chains sequenced, and the lack of alpha or paired-chain data limited which features could be detected. Correlated functional status among segregating V segments might reflect linkage disequilibrium, but an unknown experimental factor could not be ruled out. According to the authors, the approach could potentially be generalized to other disease states and immunological phenotypes. The sequencing pipeline was judged likely to have produced a cluster of highly shared sequence variants as a technical artifact. In the study, some 180 TCR beta chains were listed as associated with cytomegalovirus. Because HLA typing was unavailable for some donors at each locus, only the typed subset was used in association tests. Sequencing depth was assumed to be roughly uniform across donors in the presence/absence analyses, though that assumption may not hold. In vitro tests confirmed that a few of the cytomegalovirus-associated TCR beta chains recognize cytomegalovirus antigens. A further reported finding was that TCR beta sequences accurately predicted the HLA-A and HLA-B alleles for most subjects in the first cohort. In a later analysis, HLA-associated TCR beta chains showed more clonal expansion and lower generation probabilities than non-associated chains that were equally common. Compared with the 666-donor mean, donors in an Asian-associated ancestry cluster had fewer N-insertions in productive TCRs, according to a later genetic analysis. CMV serostatus was the only immune exposure information available for the cohort. In a later analysis, over 15,000 TCR beta sequences were associated with specific HLA alleles at a false discovery rate of 0.05. A later genetic analysis associated a missense DCLRE1C variant with V-gene and J-gene trimming of TCR beta chains, and an independent cohort replicated the association. Most TCR sequences were observed very rarely across donors, whereas some public TCRs were present in many individuals. A later analysis reported that several top co-occurrence clusters appeared linked to parvovirus B19, influenza, CMV and Epstein-Barr virus. When HLA alleles, especially DR and DQ, strongly co-occurred, attributing TCR associations to individual alleles was difficult. Because counts were too low, about 18 rarely observed V segments, including chromosome 9 orphons, were excluded from the earlier analysis of a few hundred of the donors. An earlier analysis of 450 to 750 of the donors showed that most TCR beta V segments appeared in productive rearrangements either about 87% or about 30% of the time, which broadly matched IMGT annotations. Because the 87-base-pair reads could not distinguish some IMGT-functional V segments, including TRBV6-2 and TRBV6-3, those segments were excluded. According to a later analysis, most CMV-associated TCR beta chains appeared to be HLA-restricted, and the HLA associations seemed to be driven largely by CMV exposure. In both the original and validation cohorts, the classifier was reported to diagnose cytomegalovirus status with high specificity and sensitivity.

Turning to this clone: Its antigen is unknown. Base qualities are not recorded, but no much larger clone differs from it by a single base.

V is shortened by 7 bases, J by 4 bases, and the region joining them spans 13 bases. The germline V gene encodes CDR1 MNHNY and CDR2 SVGAGI (reference sequence). From the cysteine up to the phenylalanine, the CDR3 has a length of 13 residues. Left in the record is the CDR3 DNA by itself, 39 bases read in frame from the first base. Receptors were amplified or captured by the immunoSEQ multiplex PCR assay. For the multiplex PCR, a mixture combining 60 forward primers for TCR Vbeta segments and 13 reverse primers for TCR Jbeta segments was used. Amplification of the CDR3 region of rearranged TCR beta genes was performed with a multiplex PCR assay on genomic DNA. The amplified TCR beta libraries were sequenced on the Illumina HiSeq System as 87-base-pair reads. On the authors' methods: A later analysis counted tens of millions of unique TCR beta chains across the 650 to 700 repertoires, and 10 million to 11 million of these chains were shared by at least two donors. To remove PCR and sequencing errors, raw reads were error-corrected and collapsed into unique sequences using a nearest-neighbor algorithm that merged closely related sequences. To assign V, D and J gene segments, CDR3 sequences were aligned to IMGT reference sequences. For a sequence to be retained, a match of at least six nucleotides was required to both a V gene segment and a J gene segment. A rearrangement counted as productive if the CDR3 had no stop codons and remained in frame with V and J, and every other rearrangement counted as non-productive. CDR3 was defined according to IMGT convention as the region running from the second conserved V-encoded cysteine to the conserved J-encoded phenylalanine. The earlier analysis of 550 to 650 of the donors excluded any sequence lacking an unambiguous match to a single V gene segment. In an earlier analysis of 587 of the donors, V segments were called functional above 56.7% productive rearrangements and were called segregating when the between-donor standard deviation exceeded 5%. To diagnose cytomegalovirus status from the catalog of TCR beta chain sequences, a statistical classification framework was built. In a later analysis, V and J genes were assigned by comparing TCR nucleotide sequences against IMGT/GENE-DB human TR gene sequences. The TCRdist pipeline was used in a later analysis to assign CDR3 sequences and most-parsimonious VDJ recombination scenarios. In a later analysis, each TCR beta chain was defined by its CDR3 amino acid sequence together with its V-gene family, and reads without a unique V-gene family were excluded. As a way to deal with suspected cross-contamination and a sequencing artifact, a later analysis dropped approximately 570 nucleotide sequences that were highly shared and had low generation probability. In a later analysis, a clonal expansion index for each public chain was calculated from normalized within-repertoire ranks of inferred template counts. In a later analysis, generation probabilities were computed with a VDJ recombination model fitted to out-of-frame rearrangements, and the resulting probabilities were checked against IGoR. A later analysis scored TCR-TCR, TCR-HLA and TCR-CMV co-occurrence with hypergeometric tests, applying a repertoire-size bias correction to TCR pairs. False discovery rates were estimated in a later analysis by permuting HLA or CMV assignments 20 times. In a later analysis, co-occurring TCRs were grouped with DBSCAN, and TCRdist sequence similarity was added when clustering was performed within HLA-allele-positive subsets. Co-occurrence clustering excluded repertoires with fewer than 30,000 or more than 120,000 public chains, plus five with anomalous nucleotide sharing. Sourced from immuneACCESS, this table was stored by TCRdb with only in-frame sequences that have V and J called. A share of the clones is absent; for the studies checked, an unresolved V gene accounts for under half, and the remainder has no known explanation. For V, J and clone size, that table is used; D and trimming come from the DNA. The sample table shows about 88,000 clones, and approximately 71% are seen once. Approximately 15% of the sample rests with the top ten.

The cohort comprised 666 healthy bone marrow donors. Cohort members were all nominally healthy when sampled, although unrecorded immune exposures were likely present. The donor tested CMV seropositive, placing the donor among the approximately 290 seropositive members of the cohort. Each donor provided a peripheral blood sample, and peripheral blood mononuclear cells were used for TCR beta sequencing. Genomic DNA was extracted from the blood cell samples with the Qiagen DNeasy Blood Extraction Kit. Sequenced sample: PBMCs. The chain employs TRBV6-6 and TRBJ2-5; the D gene is unclear. The TCR originated in a woman under 30 in good health and CMV-seropositive. Here is the DNA: TGTGCCAGCACCCCTCTGGTCGGAGAGACCCAGTACTTC. Translated, this gives CASTPLVGETQYF.